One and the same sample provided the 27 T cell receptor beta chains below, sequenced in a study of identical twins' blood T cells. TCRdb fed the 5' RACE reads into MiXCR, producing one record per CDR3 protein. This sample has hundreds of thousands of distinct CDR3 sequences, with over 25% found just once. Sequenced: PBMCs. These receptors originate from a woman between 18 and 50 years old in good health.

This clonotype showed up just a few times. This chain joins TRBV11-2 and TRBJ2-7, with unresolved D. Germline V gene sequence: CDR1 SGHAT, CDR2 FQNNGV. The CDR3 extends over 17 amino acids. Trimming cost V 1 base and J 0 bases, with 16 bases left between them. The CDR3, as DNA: TGTGCCAGCAGCTTAGTTCAAGGCAAGGCGAGCTCCTACGAGCAGTACTTC. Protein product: CASSLVQGKASSYEQYF.

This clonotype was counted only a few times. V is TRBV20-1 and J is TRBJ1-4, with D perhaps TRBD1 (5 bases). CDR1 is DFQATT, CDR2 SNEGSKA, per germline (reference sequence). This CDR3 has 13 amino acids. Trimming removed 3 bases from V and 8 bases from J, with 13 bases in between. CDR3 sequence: CSARGGVEEKLFF. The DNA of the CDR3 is TGCAGTGCTAGGGGGGGGGTCGAGGAAAAACTGTTTTTT.

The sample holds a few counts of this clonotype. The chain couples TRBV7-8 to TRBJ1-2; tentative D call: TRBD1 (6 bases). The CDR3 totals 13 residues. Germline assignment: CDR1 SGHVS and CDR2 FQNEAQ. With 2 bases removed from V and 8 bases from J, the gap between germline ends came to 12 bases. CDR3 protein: CASSLYRDEGYTF. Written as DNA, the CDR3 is TGTGCCAGCAGCTTATACAGGGATGAAGGCTACACCTTC.

The CDR3 protein is CASSLLSGQGYTEAFF. The DNA of the CDR3 is TGTGCCAGCAGCTTACTATCTGGGCAGGGATACACTGAAGCTTTCTTT. The chain links TRBV7-2 to TRBJ1-1; tentatively, D is TRBD1 (5 bases). V gave up 2 bases and J gave up 3 bases, with 16 bases separating them. Germline CDR1 and CDR2: SGHTA and FQGNSA. The CDR3 loop spans 16 amino acids. Full variable domain (remainder filled in from reference TRBV7-2 and TRBJ1-1): GAGVSQSPSNKVTEKGKDVELRCDPISGHTALYWYRQSLGQGLEFLIYFQGNSAPDKSGLPSDRFSAERTGGSVSTLTIQRTQQEDSAVYLCASSLLSGQGYTEAFFGQGTRLTVV.

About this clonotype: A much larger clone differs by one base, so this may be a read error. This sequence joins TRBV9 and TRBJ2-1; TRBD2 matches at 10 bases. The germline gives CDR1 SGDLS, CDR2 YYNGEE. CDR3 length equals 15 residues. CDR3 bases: TGTGCCAACAGCGGACTAGCGGTTCCCTACAATGAGCAGTTCTTC. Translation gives CANSGLAVPYNEQFF.

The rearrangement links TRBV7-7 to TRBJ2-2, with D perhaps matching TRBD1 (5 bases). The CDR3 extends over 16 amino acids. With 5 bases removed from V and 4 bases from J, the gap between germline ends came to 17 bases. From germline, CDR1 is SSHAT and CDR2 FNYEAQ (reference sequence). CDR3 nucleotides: TGTGCCAGCAGCCCTGGTGGGGCCAAGATCACCGGGGAGCTGTTTTTT. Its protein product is CASSPGGAKITGELFF.

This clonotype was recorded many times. For the CDR3, the DNA is TGCGCCAGCAGCATATCACAGGGCTATGGCTACACCTTC. This translates into CASSISQGYGYTF. The chain carries TRBV5-1 and TRBJ1-2; perhaps TRBD1 as D (6 bases). Germline assignment: CDR1 SGHRS and CDR2 YFSETQ. Trimming pared 4 bases from V and 4 bases from J, leaving 11 bases between. This CDR3 is 13 amino acids long. Full variable domain (remainder filled in from reference TRBV5-1 and TRBJ1-2): KAGVTQTPRYLIKTRGQQVTLSCSPISGHRSVSWYQQTPGQGLQFLFEYFSETQRNKGNFPGRFSGRQFSNSRSEMNVSTLELGDSALYLCASSISQGYGYTFGSGTRLTVV.

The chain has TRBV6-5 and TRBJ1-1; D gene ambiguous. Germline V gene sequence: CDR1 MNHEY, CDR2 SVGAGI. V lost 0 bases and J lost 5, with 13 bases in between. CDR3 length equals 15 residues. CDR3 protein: CASSYSFGKGTEAFF. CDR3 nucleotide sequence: TGTGCCAGCAGTTACTCTTTCGGAAAAGGGACTGAAGCTTTCTTT.

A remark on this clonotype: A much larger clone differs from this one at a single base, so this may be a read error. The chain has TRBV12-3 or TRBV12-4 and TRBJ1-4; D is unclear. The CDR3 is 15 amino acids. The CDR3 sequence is CASSSDPGTNEQLFF. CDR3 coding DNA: TGTGCCAGCAGTTCCGACCCCGGAACTAATGAACAACTGTTTTTT.

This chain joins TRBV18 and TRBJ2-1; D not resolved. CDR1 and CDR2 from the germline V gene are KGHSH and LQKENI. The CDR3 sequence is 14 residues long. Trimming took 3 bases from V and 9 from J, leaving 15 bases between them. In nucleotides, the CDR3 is TGTGCCAGCTCACCGTTAAGGGCCTCGGGTGAGCAGTTCTTC. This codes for CASSPLRASGEQFF.

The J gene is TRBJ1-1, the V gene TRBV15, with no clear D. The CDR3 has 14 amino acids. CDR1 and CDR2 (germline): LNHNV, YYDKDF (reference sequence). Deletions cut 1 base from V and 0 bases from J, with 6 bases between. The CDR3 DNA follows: TGTGCCACCAGCAGAGGACTCATGAACACTGAAGCTTTCTTT. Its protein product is CATSRGLMNTEAFF.

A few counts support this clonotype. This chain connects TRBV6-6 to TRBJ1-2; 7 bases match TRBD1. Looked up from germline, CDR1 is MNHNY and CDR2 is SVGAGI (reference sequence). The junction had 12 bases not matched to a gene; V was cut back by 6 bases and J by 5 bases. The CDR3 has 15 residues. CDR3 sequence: CASRSRQGGEYGYTF. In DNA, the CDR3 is TGTGCCAGCAGATCTCGACAGGGTGGAGAGTATGGCTACACCTTC.

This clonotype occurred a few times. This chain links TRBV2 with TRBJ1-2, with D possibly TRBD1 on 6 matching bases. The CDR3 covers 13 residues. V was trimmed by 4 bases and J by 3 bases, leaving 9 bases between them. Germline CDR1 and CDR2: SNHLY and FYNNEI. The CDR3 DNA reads TGTGCCAGCAGTGCCGAGGGGGACTATGGCTACACCTTC. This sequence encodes CASSAEGDYGYTF.

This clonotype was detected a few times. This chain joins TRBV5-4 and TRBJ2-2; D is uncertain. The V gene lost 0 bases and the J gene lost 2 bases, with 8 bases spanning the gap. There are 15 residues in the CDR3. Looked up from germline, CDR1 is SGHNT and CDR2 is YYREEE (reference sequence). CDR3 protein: CASSLVGQNTGELFF. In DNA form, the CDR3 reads TGTGCCAGCAGCTTGGTTGGCCAAAACACCGGGGAGCTGTTTTTT.

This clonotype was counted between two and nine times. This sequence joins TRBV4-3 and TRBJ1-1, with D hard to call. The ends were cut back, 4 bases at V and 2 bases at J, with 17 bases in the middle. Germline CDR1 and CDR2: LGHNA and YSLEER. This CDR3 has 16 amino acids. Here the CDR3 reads CASSPDFRVFNTEAFF. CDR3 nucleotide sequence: TGCGCCAGCAGCCCGGACTTCCGGGTTTTTAACACTGAAGCTTTCTTT.

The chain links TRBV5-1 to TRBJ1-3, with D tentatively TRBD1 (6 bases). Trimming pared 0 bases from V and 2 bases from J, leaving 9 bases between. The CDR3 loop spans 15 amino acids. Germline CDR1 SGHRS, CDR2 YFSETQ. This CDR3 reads CASSLDREAGNTIYF. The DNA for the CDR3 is TGCGCCAGCAGCTTGGACAGGGAGGCTGGAAACACCATATATTTT.

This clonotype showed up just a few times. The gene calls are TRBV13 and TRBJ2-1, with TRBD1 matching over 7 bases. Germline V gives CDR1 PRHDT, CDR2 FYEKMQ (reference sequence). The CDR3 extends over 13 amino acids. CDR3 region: CGTRDSSYNEQFF. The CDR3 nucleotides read TGTGGTACACGGGACAGCTCCTACAATGAGCAGTTCTTC.

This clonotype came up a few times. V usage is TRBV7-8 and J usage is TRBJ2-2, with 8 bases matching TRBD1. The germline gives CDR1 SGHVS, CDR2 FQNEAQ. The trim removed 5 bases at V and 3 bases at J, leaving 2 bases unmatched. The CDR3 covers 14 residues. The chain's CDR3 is CASSATGDTGELFF. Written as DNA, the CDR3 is TGTGCCAGCAGCGCGACAGGGGACACCGGGGAGCTGTTTTTT. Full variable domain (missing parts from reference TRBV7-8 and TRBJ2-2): GAGVSQSPRYKVAKRGQDVALRCDPISGHVSLFWYQQALGQGPEFLTYFQNEAQLDKSGLPSDRFFAERPEGSVSTLKIQRTQQEDSAVYLCASSATGDTGELFFGEGSRLTVL.

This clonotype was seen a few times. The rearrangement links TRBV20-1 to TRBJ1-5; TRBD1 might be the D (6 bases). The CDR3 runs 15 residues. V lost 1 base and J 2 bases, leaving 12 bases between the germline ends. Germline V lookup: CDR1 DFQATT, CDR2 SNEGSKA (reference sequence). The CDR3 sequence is CSARVRGGRNQPQHF. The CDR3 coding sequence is TGCAGTGCTAGAGTTAGGGGGGGTCGCAATCAGCCCCAGCATTTT.

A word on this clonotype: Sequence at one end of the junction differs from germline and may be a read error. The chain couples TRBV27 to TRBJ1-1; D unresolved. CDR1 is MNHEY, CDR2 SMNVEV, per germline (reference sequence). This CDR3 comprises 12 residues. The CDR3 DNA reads TGTGCCCGCAGTTTATTGGGGAGGGAAGCTTTCTTT. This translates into CARSLLGREAFF.

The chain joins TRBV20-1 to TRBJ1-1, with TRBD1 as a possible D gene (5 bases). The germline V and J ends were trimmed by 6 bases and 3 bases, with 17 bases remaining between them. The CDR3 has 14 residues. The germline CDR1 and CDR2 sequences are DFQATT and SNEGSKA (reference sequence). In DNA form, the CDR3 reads TGCAGTGCCCGGCGGGGAGGGGAAGACACTGAAGCTTTCTTT. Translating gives CSARRGGEDTEAFF.

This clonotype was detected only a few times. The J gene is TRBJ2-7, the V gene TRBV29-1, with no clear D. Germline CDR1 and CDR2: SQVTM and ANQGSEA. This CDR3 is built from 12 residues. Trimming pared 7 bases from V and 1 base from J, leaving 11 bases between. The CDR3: CSGKQGSYEQYF. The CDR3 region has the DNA TGCAGCGGGAAACAAGGATCCTACGAGCAGTACTTC.

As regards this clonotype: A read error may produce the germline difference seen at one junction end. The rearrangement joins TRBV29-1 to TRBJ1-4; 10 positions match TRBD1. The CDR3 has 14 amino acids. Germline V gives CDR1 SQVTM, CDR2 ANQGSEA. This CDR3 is CSGTGGATDEKLFF. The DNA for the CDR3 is TGCAGCGGGACAGGGGGTGCAACTGATGAAAAACTGTTTTTT.

The CDR3 DNA follows: TGTGCCAGCAGCGAACACAATCAAAAAGGAGAAGCTTTCTTT. It specifies CASSEHNQKGEAFF. The rearrangement links TRBV9 to TRBJ1-1, with D uncertain. Trimming took 3 bases from V and 8 from J, leaving 17 bases between them. There are 14 residues in the CDR3. Germline-derived CDR1 and CDR2 are SGDLS and YYNGEE.

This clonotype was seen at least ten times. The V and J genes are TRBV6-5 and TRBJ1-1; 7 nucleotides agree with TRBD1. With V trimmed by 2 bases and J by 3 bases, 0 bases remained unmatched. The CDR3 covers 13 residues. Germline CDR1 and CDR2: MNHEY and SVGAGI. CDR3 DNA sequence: TGTGCCAGCAGTTACCAGGGGGACACTGAAGCTTTCTTT. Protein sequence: CASSYQGDTEAFF.

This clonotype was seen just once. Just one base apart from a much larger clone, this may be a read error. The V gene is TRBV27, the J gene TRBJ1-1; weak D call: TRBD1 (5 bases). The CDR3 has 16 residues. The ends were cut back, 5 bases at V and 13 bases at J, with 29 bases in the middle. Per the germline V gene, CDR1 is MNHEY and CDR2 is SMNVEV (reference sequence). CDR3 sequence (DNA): TGTGCCAGCAGTCCGAGGGGCAACCAATGGGGCCCTTATGATTTCTTT. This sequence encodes CASSPRGNQWGPYDFF.

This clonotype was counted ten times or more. CDR3 nucleotide sequence: TGCAGTTATAGCGGCCACAATGAGCAGTTCTTC. This gives the protein CSYSGHNEQFF. The gene calls are TRBV20-1 and TRBJ2-1; a possible D gene is TRBD2 (6 bases). V dropped 8 bases and J dropped 5 bases, with 10 bases sitting between them. Germline V lookup: CDR1 DFQATT, CDR2 SNEGSKA (reference sequence). This CDR3 comprises 11 residues.